The source of this TCR beta chain is a study of OX40 agonist ivuxolimab in advanced cancers. Blood specimens came from baseline, cycle 4 day 1, and cycle 7 day 1. The method was immunoSEQ multiplex PCR; TCRdb's version includes in-frame clones alone and lacks a portion of them. In the table there are roughly 80,000 clones, approximately 82% of which are singletons. Between the trimmed V and J ends, which lost 1 base and 7 bases, there was a span of 17 bases. The CDR3 loop spans 15 amino acids. The germline CDR1 and CDR2 sequences are SGDLS and YYNGEE. In its sample, this clone was seen a few times. The chain has TRBV9 and TRBJ1-1; D unclear. The receptor comes from an adult with an advanced solid tumor such as melanoma, head and neck, liver or kidney cancer. The sequences come from CD4+ or CD8+ T cells sorted from blood, collected in a trial of the OX40 agonist ivuxolimab. The CDR3 spells CASSVQAGPPDEAFF. For the CDR3, the DNA is TGTGCCAGCAGCGTACAGGCCGGCCCACCGGATGAAGCTTTCTTT.